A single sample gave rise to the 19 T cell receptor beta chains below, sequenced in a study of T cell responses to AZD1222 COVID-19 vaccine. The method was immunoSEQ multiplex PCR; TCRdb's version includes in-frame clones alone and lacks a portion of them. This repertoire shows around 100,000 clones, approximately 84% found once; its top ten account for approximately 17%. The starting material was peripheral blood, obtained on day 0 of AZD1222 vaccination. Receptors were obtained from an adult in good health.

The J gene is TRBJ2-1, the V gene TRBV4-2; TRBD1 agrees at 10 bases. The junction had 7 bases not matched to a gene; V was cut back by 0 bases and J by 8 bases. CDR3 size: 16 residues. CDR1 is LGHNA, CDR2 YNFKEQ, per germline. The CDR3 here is CASSQEMGTGVDEQFF. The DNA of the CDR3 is TGTGCCAGCAGCCAAGAAATGGGGACAGGGGTCGATGAGCAGTTCTTC.

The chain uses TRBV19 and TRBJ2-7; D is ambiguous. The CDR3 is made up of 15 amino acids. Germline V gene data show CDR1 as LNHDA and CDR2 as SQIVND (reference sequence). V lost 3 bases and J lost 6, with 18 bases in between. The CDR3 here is CASSISGYFNSEQYF. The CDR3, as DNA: TGTGCCAGTAGTATTTCTGGATACTTTAATTCCGAGCAGTACTTC. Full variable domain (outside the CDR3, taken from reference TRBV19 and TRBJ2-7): DGGITQSPKYLFRKEGQNVTLSCEQNLNHDAMYWYRQDPGQGLRLIYYSQIVNDFQKGDIAEGYSVSREKKESFPLTVTSAQKNPTAFYLCASSISGYFNSEQYFGPGTRLTVT.

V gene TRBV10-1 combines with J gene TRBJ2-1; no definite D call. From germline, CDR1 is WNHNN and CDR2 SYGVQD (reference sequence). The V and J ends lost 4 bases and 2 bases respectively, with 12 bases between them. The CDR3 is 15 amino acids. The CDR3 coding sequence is TGCGCCAGCAGTGTATCGAGAAGGCCCTACAATGAGCAGTTCTTC. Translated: CASSVSRRPYNEQFF.

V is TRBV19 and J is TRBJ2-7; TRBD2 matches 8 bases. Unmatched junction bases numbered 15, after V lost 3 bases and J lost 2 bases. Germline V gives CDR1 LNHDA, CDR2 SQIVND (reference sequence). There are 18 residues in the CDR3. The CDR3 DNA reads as TGTGCCAGTAGTATTGTACCGCGGGAGGCCTCATTTCCCTACGAGCAGTACTTC. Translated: CASSIVPREASFPYEQYF.

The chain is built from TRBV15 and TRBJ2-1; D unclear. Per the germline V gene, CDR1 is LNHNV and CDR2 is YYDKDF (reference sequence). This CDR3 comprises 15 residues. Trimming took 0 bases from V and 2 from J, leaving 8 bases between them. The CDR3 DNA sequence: TGTGCCACCAGCAGAGAAGGGTTCCCCTACAATGAGCAGTTCTTC. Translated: CATSREGFPYNEQFF.

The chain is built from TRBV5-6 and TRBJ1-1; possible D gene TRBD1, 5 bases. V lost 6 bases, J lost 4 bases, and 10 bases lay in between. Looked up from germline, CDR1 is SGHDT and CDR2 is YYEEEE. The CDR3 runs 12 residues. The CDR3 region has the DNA TGTGCCAGCACCCGCGGGACCACTGAAGCTTTCTTT. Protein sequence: CASTRGTTEAFF.

The CDR3, as DNA: TGCAGCGTTGAGGGCCTCCCCAACACCGGGGAGCTGTTTTTT. Protein: CSVEGLPNTGELFF. J is TRBJ2-2 and V is TRBV29-1; D ambiguous. Germline loops: CDR1 SQVTM, CDR2 ANQGSEA. The V and J ends lost 3 bases and 2 bases respectively, with 10 bases between them. This CDR3 spans 14 amino acids.

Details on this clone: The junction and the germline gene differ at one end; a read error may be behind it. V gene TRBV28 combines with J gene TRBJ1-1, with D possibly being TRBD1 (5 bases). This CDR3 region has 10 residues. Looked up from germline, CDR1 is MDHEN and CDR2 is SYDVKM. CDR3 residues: CASSFDTGTF. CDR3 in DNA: TGTGCCAGCAGTTTCGATACGGGGACTTTT.

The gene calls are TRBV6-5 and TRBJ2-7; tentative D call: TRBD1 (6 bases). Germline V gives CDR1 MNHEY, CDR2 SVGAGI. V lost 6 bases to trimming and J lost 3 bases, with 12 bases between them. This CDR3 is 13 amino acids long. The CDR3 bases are TGTGCCAGCAGCTCAGGACAGAACTACGAGCAGTACTTC. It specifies CASSSGQNYEQYF.

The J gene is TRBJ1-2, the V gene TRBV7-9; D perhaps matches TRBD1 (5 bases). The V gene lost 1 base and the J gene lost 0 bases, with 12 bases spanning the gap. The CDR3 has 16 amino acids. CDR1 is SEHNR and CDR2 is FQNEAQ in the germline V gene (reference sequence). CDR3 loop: CASSLDSGAANYGYTF. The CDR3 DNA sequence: TGTGCCAGCAGCTTAGATTCCGGGGCTGCTAACTATGGCTACACCTTC.

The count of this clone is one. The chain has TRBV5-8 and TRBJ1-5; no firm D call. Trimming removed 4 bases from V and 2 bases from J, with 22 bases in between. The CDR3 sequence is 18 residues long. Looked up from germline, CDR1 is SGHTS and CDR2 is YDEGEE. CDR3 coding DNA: TGTGCCAGCAGCACACGAAGAATTGAGAGCCGCCGCAATCAGCCCCAGCATTTT. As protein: CASSTRRIESRRNQPQHF.

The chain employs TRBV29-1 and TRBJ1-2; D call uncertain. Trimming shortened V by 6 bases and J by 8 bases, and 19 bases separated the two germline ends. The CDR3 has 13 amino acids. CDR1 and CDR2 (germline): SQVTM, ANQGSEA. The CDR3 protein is CSVAGQEGNGYTF. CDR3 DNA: TGCAGCGTCGCCGGGCAGGAGGGAAACGGCTACACCTTC.

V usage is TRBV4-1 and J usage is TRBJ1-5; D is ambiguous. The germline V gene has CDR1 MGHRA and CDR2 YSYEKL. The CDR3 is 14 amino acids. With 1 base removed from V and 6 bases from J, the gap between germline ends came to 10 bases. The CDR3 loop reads CASSQGLRSQPQHF. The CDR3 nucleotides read TGCGCCAGCAGCCAAGGTTTGCGGAGTCAGCCCCAGCATTTT.

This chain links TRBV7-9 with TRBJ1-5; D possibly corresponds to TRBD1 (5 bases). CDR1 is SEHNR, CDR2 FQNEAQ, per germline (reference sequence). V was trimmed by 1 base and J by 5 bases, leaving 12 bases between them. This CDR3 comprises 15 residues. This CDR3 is CASSLGAGHDQPQHF. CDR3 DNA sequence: TGTGCCAGCAGCTTAGGAGCGGGGCACGATCAGCCCCAGCATTTT.

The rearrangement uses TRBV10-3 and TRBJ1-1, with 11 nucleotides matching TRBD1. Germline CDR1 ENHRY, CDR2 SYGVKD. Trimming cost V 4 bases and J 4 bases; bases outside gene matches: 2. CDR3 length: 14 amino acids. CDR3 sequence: CAISGTGGLTEAFF. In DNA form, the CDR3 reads TGTGCCATCAGTGGGACAGGGGGCCTCACTGAAGCTTTCTTT.

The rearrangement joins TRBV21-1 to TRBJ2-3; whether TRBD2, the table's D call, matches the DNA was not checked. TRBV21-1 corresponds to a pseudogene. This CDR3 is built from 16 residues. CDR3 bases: TGTGCCAGCAGCAAAGCGGCGCCGGAGGACACAGATACGCAGTATTTT. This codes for CASSKAAPEDTDTQYF.

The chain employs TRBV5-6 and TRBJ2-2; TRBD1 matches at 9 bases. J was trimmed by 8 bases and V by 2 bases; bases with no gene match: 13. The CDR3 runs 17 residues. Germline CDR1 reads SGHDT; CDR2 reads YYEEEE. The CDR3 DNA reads TGTGCCAGCAGCTTCTACAGGGGGCGACCGGGATTGGGGGAGCTGTTTTTT. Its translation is CASSFYRGRPGLGELFF.

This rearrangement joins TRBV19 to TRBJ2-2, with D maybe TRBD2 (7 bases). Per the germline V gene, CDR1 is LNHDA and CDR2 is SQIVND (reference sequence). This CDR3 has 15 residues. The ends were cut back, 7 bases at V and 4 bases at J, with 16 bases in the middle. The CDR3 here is CASTTGGRGTGELFF. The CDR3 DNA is TGTGCCAGTACCACCGGGGGGCGGGGCACCGGGGAGCTGTTTTTT.

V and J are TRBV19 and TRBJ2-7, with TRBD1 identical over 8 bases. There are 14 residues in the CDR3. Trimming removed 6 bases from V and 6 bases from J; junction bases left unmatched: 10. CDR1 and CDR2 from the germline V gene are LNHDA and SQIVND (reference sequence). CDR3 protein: CASSPSGQGLEQYF. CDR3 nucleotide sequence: TGTGCCAGTAGCCCTTCCGGACAGGGTCTCGAGCAGTACTTC.